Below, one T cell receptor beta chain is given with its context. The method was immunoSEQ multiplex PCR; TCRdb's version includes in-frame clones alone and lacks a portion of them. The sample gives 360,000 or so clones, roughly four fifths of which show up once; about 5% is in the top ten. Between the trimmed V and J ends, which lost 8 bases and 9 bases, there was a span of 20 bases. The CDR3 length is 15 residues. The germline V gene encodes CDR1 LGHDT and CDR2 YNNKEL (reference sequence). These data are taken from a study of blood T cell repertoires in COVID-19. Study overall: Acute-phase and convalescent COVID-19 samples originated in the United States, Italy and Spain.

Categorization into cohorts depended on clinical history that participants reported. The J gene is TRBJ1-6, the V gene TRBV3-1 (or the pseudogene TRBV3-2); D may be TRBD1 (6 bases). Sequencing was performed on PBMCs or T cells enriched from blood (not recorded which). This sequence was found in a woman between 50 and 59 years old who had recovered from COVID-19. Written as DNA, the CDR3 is TGTGCCAGCGGCGATCAGGGGCTAAGGGGTTCACCCCTCCACTTT. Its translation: CASGDQGLRGSPLHF.